The sequence of this TCR beta chain was determined in a study of Graves' ophthalmopathy and Graves' hyperthyroidism. Study summary: Stable hyperthyroidism referred to disease that showed no ophthalmopathy within 18 months of follow-up. Findings and limits, study-wide: Ophthalmopathy progression was predicted by the model at around 70% sensitivity and about 74% specificity.

The study amplified TCR beta CDR3 regions using RNA transcripts. The first-round RT-PCR employed HTBI primers together with the Qiagen OneStep RT-PCR kit. A multiplex PCR was then performed as the second round. MiXCR was run by TCRdb on the multiplex PCR reads, yielding one entry per CDR3 protein. The table records over a million distinct CDR3 sequences, about 36% of them present only once. Comments on this clonotype: What it binds is unknown.

The CDR3 is 9 amino acids. In germline, CDR1 is LNHNV, CDR2 YYDKDF (reference sequence). The V and J ends lost 8 bases and 8 bases respectively, with 6 bases between them. The sequence was obtained from an adult man with Graves' hyperthyroidism. The chain carries TRBV15 and TRBJ2-5; D gene unclear. Sequenced material: peripheral blood or thyroid tissue (not recorded which). The CDR3 DNA reads TGTGCCACCGGCGACACCCAGTACTTC. This sequence encodes CATGDTQYF.